The 24 T cell receptor beta chains given below trace back to one sample, sequenced in a study of cytomegalovirus exposure and HLA in healthy donors. Sequencing used immunoSEQ multiplex PCR; TCRdb keeps in-frame clones, though not all of them. In the table there are about 140,000 clones, roughly nine tenths of which are singletons. The specimen was PBMCs. Receptor source: a man aged 18-30 years in good health and CMV-seronegative.

The chain has TRBV4-1 and TRBJ1-6; 7 positions agree with TRBD1. V was pared by 0 bases and J by 16 bases, with 15 bases of the junction left unmatched. The CDR3 is made up of 16 amino acids. CDR1 is MGHRA, CDR2 YSYEKL, per germline. The CDR3 is CASSQDVRDSALGLHF. The DNA for the CDR3 is TGCGCCAGCAGCCAAGATGTCCGGGACAGCGCTTTGGGGCTCCACTTT.

The V gene is TRBV5-4, the J gene TRBJ2-7; 8 nucleotides line up with TRBD1. Germline V gene lookup returns CDR1 SGHNT and CDR2 YYREEE (reference sequence). The CDR3 runs to 14 residues. After removal of 4 bases from V and 4 bases from J, the junction contained 7 bases not matched to a gene. The CDR3 protein is CASSPDRVSYEQYF. CDR3 bases: TGTGCCAGCAGCCCGGACAGGGTGAGTTACGAGCAGTACTTC.

The chain combines TRBV18 with TRBJ2-1, with 16 bases lining up with TRBD2. J lost 3 bases, V lost 6 bases, and 2 bases had no gene match. Germline values: CDR1 KGHSH, CDR2 LQKENI. The CDR3 is made up of 16 amino acids. DNA of the CDR3: TGTGCCAGCTCCGGGACTAGCGGGAGGGGCTACAATGAGCAGTTCTTC. It yields the protein CASSGTSGRGYNEQFF.

The chain carries TRBV6-5 and TRBJ2-1; 9 nucleotides align to TRBD2. V lost 2 bases, J lost 3 bases, and 2 bases stayed unmatched. Germline V CDR1 and CDR2: MNHEY, SVGAGI. The CDR3 is 15 residues long. CDR3 coding DNA: TGTGCCAGCAGTTACCTAGCGGGAATCTACAATGAGCAGTTCTTC. It yields the protein CASSYLAGIYNEQFF.

The chain is built from TRBV19 and TRBJ1-5; no clear D gene. Per the germline V gene, CDR1 is LNHDA and CDR2 is SQIVND (reference sequence). V was pared by 3 bases and J by 2 bases, with 11 bases between. The CDR3 totals 15 residues. CDR3 coding DNA: TGTGCCAGTAGTATTTTAGCGGATCGCAATCAGCCCCAGCATTTT. It codes for CASSILADRNQPQHF. Based on the CDR3 plus reference TRBV19 and TRBJ1-5, the full variable domain is DGGITQSPKYLFRKEGQNVTLSCEQNLNHDAMYWYRQDPGQGLRLIYYSQIVNDFQKGDIAEGYSVSREKKESFPLTVTSAQKNPTAFYLCASSILADRNQPQHFGDGTRLSIL.

This chain connects TRBV30 to TRBJ1-2; D gene uncertain. Trimming removed 1 base from V and 1 base from J, with 7 bases in between. CDR3 length equals 13 residues. CDR1 and CDR2 (germline): GTSNPN, SVGIG (reference sequence). CDR3: CAWSARINYGYTF. DNA for the CDR3: TGTGCCTGGAGTGCCAGGATTAACTATGGCTACACCTTC.

The chain couples TRBV5-1 to TRBJ2-3; TRBD1 aligns across 8 bases. The CDR3 is made up of 15 amino acids. Unmatched junction bases numbered 9, after V lost 9 bases and J lost 0 bases. Looked up from germline, CDR1 is SGHRS and CDR2 is YFSETQ. The CDR3 region is CANSYQGASTDTQYF. CDR3 in DNA: TGCGCCAACTCCTACCAGGGGGCCAGCACAGATACGCAGTATTTT.

The chain couples TRBV6-5 to TRBJ2-7, with D tentatively TRBD2 (5 bases). Germline loops: CDR1 MNHEY, CDR2 SVGAGI. The CDR3 is 13 residues long. Trimming removed 5 bases from V and 2 bases from J, with 10 bases in between. CDR3 loop: CASSGPGTYEQYF. CDR3 nucleotides: TGTGCCAGCAGTGGACCGGGGACCTACGAGCAGTACTTC.

The chain is built from TRBV4-1 and TRBJ1-1; TRBD1 matches at 7 bases. With V trimmed by 5 bases and J by 5 bases, 14 bases remained unmatched. This CDR3 has 16 residues. The germline V gene encodes CDR1 MGHRA and CDR2 YSYEKL. This CDR3 is CASSFRDSEFSTEAFF. The CDR3 DNA reads TGCGCCAGCAGCTTCCGGGACAGTGAATTTTCGACTGAAGCTTTCTTT.

V is TRBV7-9 and J is TRBJ1-1; perhaps TRBD1 as D (5 bases). CDR3 length: 14 residues. The germline V and J ends were trimmed by 2 bases and 3 bases, with 10 bases remaining between them. Germline CDR1 and CDR2: SEHNR and FQNEAQ (reference sequence). DNA of the CDR3: TGTGCCAGCAGCTTACAGGGTTCAGACACTGAAGCTTTCTTT. Protein product: CASSLQGSDTEAFF.

The rearrangement links TRBV2 to TRBJ1-5; 8 bases are a match to TRBD1. Germline V gene sequence: CDR1 SNHLY, CDR2 FYNNEI. The CDR3 consists of 17 residues. The V segment lost 6 bases and the J segment 2 bases; nucleotides outside the gene matches: 12. CDR3 DNA: TGTGCCAGCAGGGTCGGTTCAGGGGGCGCAGGCAATCAGCCCCAGCATTTT. It translates to CASRVGSGGAGNQPQHF. The full variable domain, in which reference TRBV2 and TRBJ1-5 provide the parts outside the CDR3, is EPEVTQTPSHQVTQMGQEVILRCVPISNHLYFYWYRQILGQKVEFLVSFYNNEISEKSEIFDDQFSVERPDGSNFTLKIRSTKLEDSAMYFCASRVGSGGAGNQPQHFGDGTRLSIL.

The rearrangement links TRBV5-6 to TRBJ1-2; D gene ambiguous. V lost 0 bases and J lost 1, with 10 bases in between. CDR3 length: 15 residues. Germline lookup yields CDR1 SGHDT and CDR2 YYEEEE. The CDR3 DNA reads as TGTGCCAGCAGCTTGGCCGAGGGCCTTAACTATGGCTACACCTTC. Protein product: CASSLAEGLNYGYTF.

This chain joins TRBV4-1 and TRBJ1-6; TRBD1 might be the D (6 bases). CDR1 MGHRA and CDR2 YSYEKL come from the germline V gene. The CDR3 is 19 residues long. Trimming cost V 0 bases and J 7 bases, with 22 bases left between them. This chain's CDR3 is CASSQDLWGGRGSNSPLHF. The CDR3 coding sequence is TGCGCCAGCAGCCAAGATCTTTGGGGGGGGCGCGGGTCGAATTCACCCCTCCACTTT.

About this clone itself: The CDR3 end shows no conserved phenylalanine or tryptophan, and so a read error is likely. Because the CDR3's place on the DNA is in doubt, the DNA is left out and the CDR3 is given as listed by TCRdb. The chain carries TRBV2 and TRBJ1-1; the table assigns TRBD1, which was not confirmed against the DNA. Looked up from germline, CDR1 is SNHLY and CDR2 is FYNNEI. The CDR3 region is 9 residues in length, termini included. CDR3 sequence reads: CASSRQGLY.

About this clone itself: The junction differs from germline at one of its ends, possibly a read error. The V call is TRBV19, the J call TRBJ1-1; D unresolved. CDR1 LNHDA and CDR2 SQIVND come from the germline V gene (reference sequence). This CDR3 contains 13 residues. The CDR3 DNA is TGTGCCAGTAGGTCCGGGTCCGTCACTGGAGCTTTCTTT. This encodes CASRSGSVTGAFF.

The chain couples TRBV2 to TRBJ2-1, with unresolved D. CDR3 length equals 12 residues. V was cut by 10 bases and J by 1 base, with 8 bases left in between. Germline lookup yields CDR1 SNHLY and CDR2 FYNNEI. CDR3 sequence (DNA): TGTGCCAAGGAGCCTTCCTACAATGAGCAGTTCTTC. Translated: CAKEPSYNEQFF.

The genes are TRBV11-2 and TRBJ2-7, with TRBD1 identical over 12 bases. The CDR3 has 15 amino acids. The junction had 5 bases not matched to a gene; V was cut back by 4 bases and J by 4 bases. Per the germline V gene, CDR1 is SGHAT and CDR2 is FQNNGV. The CDR3 loop reads CASSSRDRGLYEQYF. CDR3 coding DNA: TGTGCCAGCAGCTCCCGGGACAGGGGGCTTTACGAGCAGTACTTC.

The genes are TRBV7-2 and TRBJ2-5; D gene unclear. Germline V gene lookup returns CDR1 SGHTA and CDR2 FQGNSA. Trimming removed 6 bases from V and 5 bases from J, with 10 bases in between. The CDR3 totals 12 residues. The CDR3 coding sequence is TGTGCCAGCAGTACCTACGGGGAGACCCAGTACTTC. This codes for CASSTYGETQYF.

This chain uses TRBV4-2 with TRBJ1-4, with 8 nucleotides matching TRBD1. V was pared by 3 bases and J by 4 bases, with 7 bases of the junction left unmatched. Germline-derived CDR1 and CDR2 are LGHNA and YNFKEQ. This CDR3 has 16 residues. The CDR3 bases are TGTGCCAGCAGCCAGGGACAGGCCGAGGGTAATGAAAAACTGTTTTTT. This translates into CASSQGQAEGNEKLFF.

This rearrangement joins TRBV5-1 to TRBJ1-2, with TRBD1 matching 8 bases. V shed 3 bases and J 2 bases; nucleotides not matched to a gene: 3. CDR3 size: 14 residues. Germline V gene lookup returns CDR1 SGHRS and CDR2 YFSETQ. CDR3 in amino acids: CASSSWTGNYGYTF. The CDR3 bases are TGCGCCAGCAGCTCCTGGACAGGGAACTATGGCTACACCTTC.

This chain links TRBV28 with TRBJ2-7; TRBD1 matches 7 bases. Germline V CDR1 and CDR2: MDHEN, SYDVKM. V dropped 5 bases and J dropped 3; count of bases not matched to a gene: 7. The CDR3 loop spans 14 amino acids. In nucleotides, the CDR3 is TGTGCCAGCAGTGGGGTTGACAGGGTCTACGAGCAGTACTTC. Its translation: CASSGVDRVYEQYF.

This chain joins TRBV5-1 and TRBJ2-5; a weak D match, TRBD1 (5 bases). Germline-derived CDR1 and CDR2 are SGHRS and YFSETQ. The CDR3 runs 15 residues. Trimming cost V 2 bases and J 2 bases, with 13 bases left between them. The CDR3: CASSFLPGQQETQYF. CDR3 DNA: TGCGCCAGCAGCTTTTTACCAGGACAACAAGAGACCCAGTACTTC.

J is TRBJ2-4 and V is TRBV5-1, with D possibly being TRBD1 (6 bases). Germline lookup yields CDR1 SGHRS and CDR2 YFSETQ. Trimming took 0 bases from V and 0 from J, leaving 13 bases between them. This CDR3 contains 17 residues. CDR3 region: CASSLELGQTAKNIQYF. DNA of the CDR3: TGCGCCAGCAGCTTGGAACTAGGACAGACAGCCAAAAACATTCAGTACTTC.

This chain joins TRBV7-2 and TRBJ2-7; 10 bases fit TRBD2. With V trimmed by 1 base and J by 4 bases, 10 bases remained unmatched. Germline assignment: CDR1 SGHTA and CDR2 FQGNSA. This CDR3 is built from 17 residues. CDR3: CASSLGVSVAGGYEQYF. In DNA form, the CDR3 reads TGTGCCAGCAGCTTAGGAGTCTCGGTAGCGGGAGGATACGAGCAGTACTTC.